These 24 T cell receptor beta chains were sequenced from one sample in a study of beta chain features in type 1 diabetes. For these TCRs, the target antigens are not known. Sequencing targeted expressed TCRB transcripts, as all isolated RNA had been reverse transcribed. Profiling relied on immunoSEQ multiplex PCR, and the TCRdb table lists in-frame clones only, not all of them. This table has 130,000 or so clones, roughly 15% appearing once. Study findings and constraints: TCRB CDR3 length was moderately but significantly reduced in all four CD4+ subsets of Type 1 diabetes patients.

The specimen sequenced was central memory CD4+ T cells from blood. The receptors here all came from a young man with type 1 diabetes.

This clone was observed many times. The same CDR3 can be traced to other DNA sequences in this sample. This rearrangement joins TRBV7-2 to TRBJ2-5; D is undetermined. The CDR3 has 14 amino acids. Germline V lookup: CDR1 SGHTA, CDR2 FQGNSA. Trimming pared 2 bases from V and 0 bases from J, leaving 7 bases between. The CDR3 DNA sequence: TGTGCCAGCAGCTTATCAGCGAACCAAGAGACCCAGTACTTC. Translation: CASSLSANQETQYF.

The rearrangement joins TRBV29-1 to TRBJ1-5; maybe TRBD1 (5 bases). V was cut by 5 bases and J by 2 bases, with 10 bases left in between. Germline assignment: CDR1 SQVTM and CDR2 ANQGSEA. This CDR3 comprises 13 residues. The CDR3 loop reads CSVWGGGNQPQHF. DNA for the CDR3: TGCAGCGTTTGGGGCGGGGGCAATCAGCCCCAGCATTTT.

The chain couples TRBV6-5 to TRBJ1-6; 8 bases match TRBD1. The germline V gene encodes CDR1 MNHEY and CDR2 SVGAGI. The CDR3 loop spans 16 amino acids. The trim removed 1 base at V and 9 bases at J, leaving 8 bases unmatched. The DNA of the CDR3 is TGTGCCAGCAGTTACTTCCCGACAGGGGTTAGTTCACCCCTCCACTTT. Protein: CASSYFPTGVSSPLHF.

CDR3 amino acids: CASSLTPSGANVLTF. In nucleotides, the CDR3 is TGTGCCAGCAGCTTAACACCCTCTGGGGCCAACGTCCTGACTTTC. The chain couples TRBV7-9 to TRBJ2-6; D call uncertain. CDR1 is SEHNR and CDR2 is FQNEAQ in the germline V gene (reference sequence). The CDR3 totals 15 residues. V lost 2 bases and J lost 0, with 5 bases in between.

This clone has more than one count but fewer than ten. J is TRBJ2-1 and V is TRBV6-5, with TRBD1 matching over 7 bases. The CDR3 loop spans 15 amino acids. V was pared by 1 base and J by 6 bases, with 6 bases of the junction left unmatched. The germline V gene has CDR1 MNHEY and CDR2 SVGAGI. CDR3 sequence reads: CASSYWGSGGNEQFF. In nucleotides, the CDR3 is TGTGCCAGCAGTTACTGGGGGTCAGGGGGCAATGAGCAGTTCTTC.

As concerns this clone: A read error may produce the germline difference seen at one junction end. The DNA for the CDR3 is TGTGCCAGTAGTTCCGGGACAGGCACCCTCTCTGAGGCCAACGTCCTGACTTTC. Its translation: CASSSGTGTLSEANVLTF. The V call is TRBV19, the J call TRBJ2-6, with 8 nucleotides matching TRBD1. Germline CDR1 and CDR2: LNHDA and SQIVND (reference sequence). This CDR3 is built from 18 residues.

A few counts support this clone. The chain joins TRBV7-9 to TRBJ2-5, with 7 bases that match TRBD2. J gave up 5 bases and V 4 bases, and 13 bases lay outside the gene matches. This CDR3 contains 16 residues. The germline CDR1 and CDR2 sequences are SEHNR and FQNEAQ (reference sequence). This CDR3 reads CASSSLTSRFVETQYF. For the CDR3, the DNA is TGTGCCAGCAGCTCCCTGACTAGCAGATTCGTCGAGACCCAGTACTTC.

V and J are TRBV7-2 and TRBJ2-1, with TRBD2 matching over 13 bases. Per germline, CDR1 SGHTA and CDR2 FQGNSA. Unmatched junction bases numbered 7, after V lost 3 bases and J lost 8 bases. CDR3 length: 16 residues. CDR3 sequence: CASSFAGTSGVDEQFF. As DNA, the CDR3 is TGTGCCAGCAGCTTCGCCGGGACTAGCGGGGTAGATGAGCAGTTCTTC.

V and J are TRBV4-1 and TRBJ2-7, with D possibly being TRBD1 (6 bases). V was trimmed by 2 bases and J by 2 bases, leaving 13 bases between them. The CDR3 sequence is 15 residues long. Germline CDR1 MGHRA, CDR2 YSYEKL. CDR3 coding DNA: TGCGCCAGCAGCCAATATTCGGACAGCACCTACGAGCAGTACTTC. This encodes CASSQYSDSTYEQYF.

J is TRBJ2-7 and V is TRBV28; D tentatively reads TRBD1 or TRBD2 (6 bases each). The CDR3 length is 15 residues. Germline V gives CDR1 MDHEN, CDR2 SYDVKM. Trimming shortened V by 5 bases and J by 3 bases, and 17 bases separated the two germline ends. CDR3 amino acids: CASSQGGNRVYEQYF. In DNA, the CDR3 is TGTGCCAGCAGTCAAGGGGGGAACCGGGTCTACGAGCAGTACTTC.

This clone was observed a handful of times. The rearrangement joins TRBV6-6 to TRBJ2-4; 10 nucleotides line up with TRBD1. There are 15 residues in the CDR3. With V trimmed by 7 bases and J by 3 bases, 6 bases remained unmatched. Germline V gene sequence: CDR1 MNHNY, CDR2 SVGAGI (reference sequence). The CDR3 DNA is TGTGCCAGCACTTTAGGACAGGGGGGCAAAAACATTCAGTACTTC. Amino acids: CASTLGQGGKNIQYF.

In the case of this clone: One end of the junction varies from germline; a read error may be responsible. This chain uses TRBV7-2 with TRBJ2-3, with 7 bases aligning to TRBD1. Germline CDR1 SGHTA, CDR2 FQGNSA. This CDR3 is 15 amino acids long. This CDR3 is CASSRGTDRTDTQYF. As DNA, the CDR3 is TGCGCCAGCAGCCGAGGGACAGACCGCACAGATACGCAGTATTTT.

This chain connects TRBV7-2 to TRBJ2-3; D ambiguous. Trimming shortened V by 1 base and J by 4 bases, and 12 bases separated the two germline ends. Germline V gene sequence: CDR1 SGHTA, CDR2 FQGNSA. The CDR3 sequence is 15 residues long. The CDR3 DNA is TGTGCCAGCAGCTTAGGTATAGGGTACCCAGATACGCAGTATTTT. It translates to CASSLGIGYPDTQYF.

At least ten counts were recorded for this clone. The gene calls are TRBV7-2 and TRBJ2-7; the D gene is possibly TRBD1 (7 bases). Between the trimmed V and J ends, which lost 0 bases and 5 bases, there was a span of 17 bases. The V gene's germline CDR1 is SGHTA and CDR2 FQGNSA. This CDR3 spans 16 amino acids. Here the CDR3 reads CASSLARYRGGNEQYF. Written as DNA, the CDR3 is TGTGCCAGCAGCTTAGCGCGGTACAGGGGAGGAAACGAGCAGTACTTC. Full variable domain (rest looked up from reference TRBV7-2 and TRBJ2-7): GAGVSQSPSNKVTEKGKDVELRCDPISGHTALYWYRQSLGQGLEFLIYFQGNSAPDKSGLPSDRFSAERTGGSVSTLTIQRTQQEDSAVYLCASSLARYRGGNEQYFGPGTRLTVT.

The count of this clone is one. CDR3 bases: TGTGCCATCAGTGGGACTAGCGGGGTGGAGACCCAGTACTTC. Translating gives CAISGTSGVETQYF. The gene calls are TRBV10-3 and TRBJ2-5; 12 nucleotides line up with TRBD2. Germline V gives CDR1 ENHRY, CDR2 SYGVKD. The CDR3 runs 14 residues. V was clipped by 4 bases and J by 5 bases; unmatched bases: 2.

This clone was seen repeatedly, ten times or more. In DNA form, the CDR3 reads TGCGCCAGCAGTGATCTGACGGGGGCAACCTACGAGCAGTACTTC. Protein: CASSDLTGATYEQYF. The V call is TRBV10-2, the J call TRBJ2-7; D is possibly TRBD1 or TRBD2 (6 bases each). V dropped 3 bases and J dropped 2 bases, with 14 bases sitting between them. CDR3 length: 15 residues. Germline CDR1 reads WSHSY; CDR2 reads SAAADI.

The V gene is TRBV2, the J gene TRBJ2-7; a possible D gene is TRBD1 (6 bases). Deletions cut 6 bases from V and 2 bases from J, with 11 bases between. The CDR3 runs 13 residues. Germline CDR1 and CDR2: SNHLY and FYNNEI. DNA of the CDR3: TGTGCCAGCAGCCCCTGGACAGCCTACGAGCAGTACTTC. Amino acids: CASSPWTAYEQYF. Variable domain in full (rest from reference TRBV2 and TRBJ2-7): EPEVTQTPSHQVTQMGQEVILRCVPISNHLYFYWYRQILGQKVEFLVSFYNNEISEKSEIFDDQFSVERPDGSNFTLKIRSTKLEDSAMYFCASSPWTAYEQYFGPGTRLTVT.

The rearrangement joins TRBV7-2 to TRBJ2-7; TRBD1 is a possible D gene (5 bases). The CDR3 length is 14 residues. Germline values: CDR1 SGHTA, CDR2 FQGNSA. The V end lost 3 bases, the J end lost 2 bases, and 11 bases lay between the germline ends. CDR3 bases: TGTGCCAGCAGCTTGTTAGAGACAGCCTACGAGCAGTACTTC. It yields the protein CASSLLETAYEQYF.

This rearrangement joins TRBV11-2 to TRBJ1-1; D unclear. CDR3 length equals 14 residues. The germline CDR1 and CDR2 sequences are SGHAT and FQNNGV. V lost 1 base and J lost 1, with 7 bases in between. The chain's CDR3 is CASSLGLSNTEAFF. In DNA form, the CDR3 reads TGTGCCAGCAGCTTAGGGTTGTCGAACACTGAAGCTTTCTTT.

This clone has a handful of counts. CDR3 nucleotide sequence: TGTGCCAGCTCACCAATCGGACAGAGTCTCCAAGAGACCCAGTACTTC. Its protein product is CASSPIGQSLQETQYF. The genes are TRBV18 and TRBJ2-5; perhaps TRBD1 as D (6 bases). Trimming took 2 bases from V and 1 from J, leaving 14 bases between them. Germline values: CDR1 KGHSH, CDR2 LQKENI. The CDR3 covers 16 residues. Full variable domain (outside the CDR3, taken from reference TRBV18 and TRBJ2-5): NAGVMQNPRHLVRRRGQEARLRCSPMKGHSHVYWYRQLPEEGLKFMVYLQKENIIDESGMPKERFSAEFPKEGPSILRIQQVVRGDSAAYFCASSPIGQSLQETQYFGPGTRLLVL.

This clone was detected ten times or more. The gene calls are TRBV7-2 and TRBJ2-1, with TRBD2 matching over 11 bases. The CDR3 spans 16 residues. CDR1 and CDR2 from the germline V gene are SGHTA and FQGNSA. After removal of 5 bases from V and 4 bases from J, the junction contained 7 bases not matched to a gene. The chain's CDR3 is CASSRTGTSGYNEQFF. DNA of the CDR3: TGTGCCAGCAGCCGGACCGGGACTAGCGGATACAATGAGCAGTTCTTC.

The chain has TRBV29-1 and TRBJ2-3; 7 positions match TRBD2. V lost 7 bases and J lost 4; bases outside the gene matches: 11. The germline V gene has CDR1 SQVTM and CDR2 ANQGSEA. The length of the CDR3 is 14 residues. The CDR3 protein is CSAPAGVGADTQYF. As DNA, the CDR3 is TGCAGCGCACCCGCGGGGGTCGGGGCAGATACGCAGTATTTT.

This clone turned up a few times. V gene TRBV2 combines with J gene TRBJ1-1; D unresolved. Germline V lookup: CDR1 SNHLY, CDR2 FYNNEI. Between the trimmed V and J ends, which lost 2 bases and 0 bases, there was a span of 7 bases. The CDR3 has 14 amino acids. CDR3 residues: CASSEIHLNTEAFF. Here the CDR3 DNA reads TGTGCCAGCAGTGAAATACATTTGAACACTGAAGCTTTCTTT.

This clone has a count of ten or more. The chain links TRBV19 to TRBJ1-1; D not resolved. CDR1 and CDR2 from the germline V gene are LNHDA and SQIVND (reference sequence). CDR3 size: 16 residues. Trimming cost V 5 bases and J 6 bases, with 22 bases left between them. The chain's CDR3 is CASSPTTVRTRPEAFF. CDR3 bases: TGTGCCAGTAGTCCGACTACGGTGCGTACCCGGCCTGAAGCTTTCTTT.